This TCR beta chain was recovered during a study of human T cells and chemical hapten exposure. Overall study: Patch testing was performed with 0.01% DPC on the upper back, with reading at 6 days. Study-wide findings and caveats: Once DPC sensitization occurred, TCRs above 1 in 1000 frequency showed no change. Donors in the study had alopecia, meaning their immune response may differ from healthy people's.

Remarks on this clonotype: Its antigen is as yet unknown.

Specified time point: patch test 1, 2 weeks after DPC sensitization. Treatment indicated: therapeutic diphenylcyclopropenone sensitization with weekly scalp DPC. A single record per CDR3 protein comes from TCRdb applying MiXCR to the RACE reads. This sample has tens of thousands of distinct CDR3 sequences, with 12% found just once. CDR1 is KGHSH, CDR2 LQKENI, per germline. V was shortened by 8 bases and J by 4 bases, with 11 bases between the two germline ends. CDR3 length: 12 amino acids. The sequenced sample was whole blood, obtained in connection with sensitization to the hapten diphenylcyclopropenone (DPC). This sequence joins TRBV18 and TRBJ1-1; D might be TRBD1 (5 bases). The source of this sequence is a woman in her sixties or seventies with alopecia areata. Some clones in this sample may be carry-over from other donors' samples. This chain's CDR3 is CASHGDGTEAFF. In nucleotides, the CDR3 is TGTGCCAGCCACGGGGACGGCACTGAAGCTTTCTTT.